Listed below are T cell receptor beta chains from one sample, sequenced in a study of blood T cells in healthy people across ages. One entry per CDR3 protein, called by TCRdb with MiXCR from the 5' RACE reads. The table has 700,000 to 850,000 distinct CDR3 sequences, about 53% seen once. Sequencing was performed on blood. The receptors were gathered from an elderly man in good health. The CDR3 runs from the conserved cysteine through the conserved F or W. A D gene is named only where the DNA matches it firmly. Clone size is not always given. Where it is, it says once, few, many or a class for expanded clones.

.	TRBJ2-1	TRBV12-3/TRBV12-4	.	TGTGCCAGCAGTTTAGCGGGAGACGGGAATGAGCAGTTCTTC	CASSLAGDGNEQFF
.	TRBJ2-7	TRBV29-1	.	TGCAGCGTAGCCGGGGACGCAAAGCCCTACGAGCAGTACTTC	CSVAGDAKPYEQYF
.	TRBJ2-7	TRBV30	.	TGTGCCTGGAGTGTAGCCCAGGTTAGCTCCTACGAGCAGTACTTC	CAWSVAQVSSYEQYF
many	TRBJ2-1	TRBV11-1	TRBD1	TGTGCCAGCAGCTTAGAAATAGGGACAGTTTACAATGAGCAGTTCTTC	CASSLEIGTVYNEQFF
.	TRBJ2-1	TRBV28	TRBD2	TGTGCCAGCAGTCCTGCGGGAGCTCGGGGGAATGAGCAGTTCTTC	CASSPAGARGNEQFF
.	TRBJ1-4	TRBV5-1	.	TGCGCCAGCAGCCCCCCAGGGACAAATGAAAAACTGTTTTTT	CASSPPGTNEKLFF
few	TRBJ2-7	TRBV2	.	TGTGCCAGCAGTAACGTCGGTATAGCGAGACGAAGAGGCGAGCAGTACTTC	CASSNVGIARRRGEQYF
.	TRBJ2-5	TRBV20-1	.	TGCAGTGCTAGAGATGGAGCTCCCCAAGAGACCCAGTACTTC	CSARDGAPQETQYF
.	TRBJ1-1	TRBV20-1	.	TGCAGTGCTAGAGAACCTCGTGTGACAATAAACACTGAAGCTTTCTTT	CSAREPRVTINTEAFF
few	TRBJ2-7	TRBV2	.	TGTGCCAGCAGTGAATGGATAACAGCCTCCTACGAGCAGTACTTC	CASSEWITASYEQYF
.	TRBJ2-2	TRBV27	.	TGTGCCAGCACCCCTTTTGGGTCGGACACCGGGGAGCTGTTTTTT	CASTPFGSDTGELFF
.	TRBJ1-4	TRBV28	.	TGTGCCAGCCGGGTGGGGGCAGCCGGAGGGAAACTGTTTTTT	CASRVGAAGGKLFF
.	TRBJ1-2	TRBV10-3	.	TGTGCCATCAGGGCCGGGAGGGCGGACTATGGCTACACCTTC	CAIRAGRADYGYTF
few	TRBJ1-1	TRBV25-1	.	TGTGCCAGCAGTGAATCTAACTGGGTGGCTGAAGCTTTCTTT	CASSESNWVAEAFF
.	TRBJ2-7	TRBV4-1	.	TGCGCCAGCAGCCAAGGGGGCGGCAGGGGCGACGAGCAGTACTTC	CASSQGGGRGDEQYF
.	TRBJ2-5	TRBV3-1	TRBD1	TGTGCCAGCAGCCACCTACAGGGGCGTGGAAGGGAGACCCAGTACTTC	CASSHLQGRGRETQYF
.	TRBJ2-3	TRBV12-3/TRBV12-4	.	TGTGCCAGCAGTTTAGGGCAGCACGGCGCGTATTTT	CASSLGQHGAYF
.	TRBJ1-6	TRBV5-5	.	TGTGCCAGCAGCCTGCTGGGGGAGAGGAATTCACCCCTCCACTTT	CASSLLGERNSPLHF